The 26 T cell receptor beta chains given below trace back to one sample, sequenced in a study of blood T cell repertoires in COVID-19. Profiling relied on immunoSEQ multiplex PCR, and the TCRdb table lists in-frame clones only, not all of them. The table shows under 250,000 clones, with around 88% occurring only once. Sequencing was performed on peripheral blood. The receptor set was obtained from a man of 80 years or more with acute or convalescent COVID-19.

V and J are TRBV29-1 and TRBJ2-7; no clear D. V was cut by 5 bases and J by 6 bases, with 11 bases left in between. The V gene's germline CDR1 is SQVTM and CDR2 ANQGSEA. The CDR3 contains 11 residues. Here the CDR3 DNA reads TGCAGCGTTCGTTTAGAGGCCGAGCAGTACTTC. Residues: CSVRLEAEQYF.

V and J are TRBV4-2 and TRBJ2-1; 9 nucleotides match TRBD2. Germline V gene sequence: CDR1 LGHNA, CDR2 YNFKEQ. CDR3 length equals 16 residues. V dropped 0 bases and J dropped 7; count of bases not matched to a gene: 7. This CDR3 is CASSQDRAGGINEQFF. Written as DNA, the CDR3 is TGTGCCAGCAGCCAAGATAGAGCGGGAGGCATAAATGAGCAGTTCTTC.

The chain links TRBV7-8 to TRBJ1-2; 10 positions agree with TRBD1. CDR3 size: 13 residues. V was pared by 5 bases and J by 8 bases, with 5 bases of the junction left unmatched. CDR1 and CDR2 from the germline V gene are SGHVS and FQNEAQ. The CDR3, as DNA: TGTGCCAGCAGCCCGACAGGGGGCTGGGGCTACACCTTC. This codes for CASSPTGGWGYTF.

The gene calls are TRBV9 and TRBJ2-1; 9 nucleotides match TRBD2. With V trimmed by 3 bases and J by 5 bases, 6 bases remained unmatched. CDR1 is SGDLS, CDR2 YYNGEE, per germline. CDR3 size: 15 residues. The CDR3 spells CASSALAGAHNEQFF. The CDR3 DNA reads TGTGCCAGCAGCGCGTTAGCGGGGGCACACAATGAGCAGTTCTTC.

The V call is TRBV27, the J call TRBJ2-5; the match to TRBD1 covers 9 bases. CDR1 and CDR2 (germline): MNHEY, SMNVEV (reference sequence). The trim removed 4 bases at V and 2 bases at J, leaving 8 bases unmatched. The CDR3 runs 16 residues. The CDR3: CASSSGTGWFQETQYF. As DNA, the CDR3 is TGTGCCAGCAGTTCCGGGACAGGGTGGTTTCAAGAGACCCAGTACTTC.

There are a few counts of this clone. This chain uses TRBV3-1 (or the pseudogene TRBV3-2) with TRBJ2-1; 14 nucleotides agree with TRBD2. In germline, CDR1 is LGHDT, CDR2 YNNKEL (reference sequence). The junction had 5 bases not matched to a gene; V was cut back by 3 bases and J by 7 bases. The CDR3 loop spans 16 amino acids. The CDR3 region has the DNA TGTGCCAGCAGCCAGTCCGGGACTAGCGGGAGTAATGAGCAGTTCTTC. This codes for CASSQSGTSGSNEQFF.

V is TRBV29-1 and J is TRBJ1-4, with a possible D match to TRBD1 (5 bases). This CDR3 comprises 13 residues. V was shortened by 4 bases and J by 6 bases, with 12 bases between the two germline ends. Germline V CDR1 and CDR2: SQVTM, ANQGSEA. This CDR3 is CSVGGGSDEKLFF. CDR3 nucleotides: TGCAGCGTTGGCGGGGGATCCGATGAAAAACTGTTTTTT.

This chain uses TRBV4-3 with TRBJ2-2; 12 positions agree with TRBD2. Germline CDR1 reads LGHNA; CDR2 reads YSLEER. Trimming at V came to 4 bases and at J to 7 bases, leaving 7 bases not matched to a gene. This CDR3 comprises 16 residues. Here the CDR3 reads CASSPGLAGSIGELFF. The CDR3 nucleotides are TGCGCCAGCAGCCCCGGACTAGCGGGGAGTATCGGGGAGCTGTTTTTT.

The chain links TRBV7-9 to TRBJ1-2, with 8 bases fitting TRBD1. The CDR3 has 13 residues. In germline, CDR1 is SEHNR, CDR2 FQNEAQ (reference sequence). The V segment lost 7 bases and the J segment 3 bases; nucleotides outside the gene matches: 4. The CDR3 spells CASKLQGDYGYTF. The CDR3 DNA reads TGTGCCAGCAAGTTACAGGGGGACTATGGCTACACCTTC.

The chain employs TRBV5-1 and TRBJ2-5, with D perhaps matching TRBD2 (5 bases). The CDR3 sequence is 14 residues long. The V end lost 0 bases, the J end lost 4 bases, and 10 bases lay between the germline ends. Looked up from germline, CDR1 is SGHRS and CDR2 is YFSETQ. The CDR3 region is CASSLVLAGETQYF. The CDR3 coding sequence is TGCGCCAGCAGCTTGGTGCTAGCTGGAGAGACCCAGTACTTC.

The V and J genes are TRBV4-1 and TRBJ1-5; D gene ambiguous. Germline V gene data show CDR1 as MGHRA and CDR2 as YSYEKL. The CDR3 consists of 15 residues. The V end was cut by 4 bases, the J end by 0 bases, with 10 bases between. CDR3 region: CASSPQEDSNQPQHF. In nucleotides, the CDR3 is TGCGCCAGCAGCCCGCAGGAGGATAGCAATCAGCCCCAGCATTTT.

The chain links TRBV7-2 to TRBJ2-7, with 11 positions matching TRBD2. CDR3 size: 16 residues. J lost 0 bases, V lost 5 bases, and 6 bases had no gene match. Germline V lookup: CDR1 SGHTA, CDR2 FQGNSA. CDR3 nucleotide sequence: TGTGCCAGCAGCATAAAGACTAGCGGGGACTCCTACGAGCAGTACTTC. Its translation is CASSIKTSGDSYEQYF.

This chain links TRBV6-5 with TRBJ2-2; TRBD1 agrees at 7 bases. Trimming cost V 6 bases and J 1 base; bases outside gene matches: 5. The CDR3 contains 15 residues. Germline lookup yields CDR1 MNHEY and CDR2 SVGAGI. CDR3 coding DNA: TGTGCCAGCAGCTACGACAGGGAGAACACCGGGGAGCTGTTTTTT. Translated, it gives CASSYDRENTGELFF.

The chain recombines TRBV7-2 with TRBJ2-7, with D unresolved. CDR1 SGHTA and CDR2 FQGNSA come from the germline V gene. V was shortened by 1 base and J by 0 bases, with 7 bases between the two germline ends. The CDR3 sequence is 14 residues long. The CDR3 region has the DNA TGTGCCAGCAGCTTAGAGCAGGCCTCCTACGAGCAGTACTTC. Amino acid sequence: CASSLEQASYEQYF.

The V gene is TRBV3-1 (or the pseudogene TRBV3-2), the J gene TRBJ1-1; tentatively, D is TRBD1 (6 bases). The CDR3 totals 13 residues. Germline loops: CDR1 LGHDT, CDR2 YNNKEL (reference sequence). V was trimmed by 5 bases and J by 3 bases, leaving 10 bases between them. The CDR3 loop is CASSSQGYTEAFF. CDR3 DNA sequence: TGTGCCAGCAGCTCACAGGGATACACTGAAGCTTTCTTT.

The chain uses TRBV4-2 and TRBJ2-3, with a weak D call TRBD2 (6 bases). Deletions cut 0 bases from V and 1 base from J, with 11 bases between. Germline lookup yields CDR1 LGHNA and CDR2 YNFKEQ. This CDR3 region has 16 residues. The CDR3 DNA sequence: TGTGCCAGCAGCCAAGAGACTAGATCAGGCACAGATACGCAGTATTTT. Protein sequence: CASSQETRSGTDTQYF.

V and J are TRBV7-2 and TRBJ1-5, with 7 bases fitting TRBD1. Germline lookup yields CDR1 SGHTA and CDR2 FQGNSA. With 5 bases clipped from V and 1 base from J, the junction kept 8 bases outside the gene matches. The CDR3 has 16 residues. CDR3 amino acids: CASSPRQGGSNQPQHF. The CDR3 nucleotides are TGTGCCAGCAGCCCTAGACAGGGTGGGAGCAATCAGCCCCAGCATTTT.

V gene TRBV7-9 combines with J gene TRBJ2-2; D may be TRBD1 (5 bases). Per germline, CDR1 SEHNR and CDR2 FQNEAQ (reference sequence). Deletions cut 10 bases from V and 2 bases from J, with 20 bases between. The CDR3 runs to 16 residues. The CDR3 reads CAIPSGPQGNTGELFF. CDR3 coding DNA: TGTGCCATCCCTAGTGGTCCCCAGGGAAACACCGGGGAGCTGTTTTTT.

The chain links TRBV27 to TRBJ2-1, with TRBD1 matching over 10 bases. V was clipped by 6 bases and J by 4 bases; unmatched bases: 3. CDR1 and CDR2 from the germline V gene are MNHEY and SMNVEV (reference sequence). The length of the CDR3 is 14 residues. CDR3 region: CASSWTGGYNEQFF. The CDR3 region has the DNA TGTGCCAGCAGCTGGACAGGGGGTTACAATGAGCAGTTCTTC.

The chain has TRBV23-1 and TRBJ2-5; a possible D gene is TRBD2 (5 bases). TRBV23-1 counts as an open reading frame of uncertain function. The CDR3 length is 14 residues. V shed 0 bases and J shed 4 bases, with 9 bases lying between them. The CDR3 loop reads CASSQSPSRETQYF. CDR3 DNA: TGCGCCAGCAGTCAATCCCCTAGCAGAGAGACCCAGTACTTC.

This clone was found once. This chain connects TRBV27 to TRBJ2-6, with D perhaps TRBD1 (5 bases). Per germline, CDR1 MNHEY and CDR2 SMNVEV (reference sequence). This CDR3 has 17 amino acids. V was cut by 7 bases and J by 8 bases, with 24 bases left in between. In DNA, the CDR3 is TGTGCCAGCAAACCAAACCCCCTAACAGGTGGCCCCAACGTCCTGACTTTC. Encoded protein: CASKPNPLTGGPNVLTF. Filled out from reference TRBV27 and TRBJ2-6, the complete variable domain reads EAQVTQNPRYLITVTGKKLTVTCSQNMNHEYMSWYRQDPGLGLRQIYYSMNVEVTDKGDVPEGYKVSRKEKRNFPLILESPSPNQTSLYFCASKPNPLTGGPNVLTFGAGSRLTVL.

The V and J genes are TRBV19 and TRBJ2-6, with a possible D match to TRBD1 (6 bases). The germline V gene encodes CDR1 LNHDA and CDR2 SQIVND (reference sequence). The length of the CDR3 is 15 residues. The V and J ends lost 4 bases and 2 bases respectively, with 9 bases between them. This chain's CDR3 is CASSRTAPGANVLTF. CDR3 nucleotides: TGTGCCAGTAGTAGGACAGCTCCTGGGGCCAACGTCCTGACTTTC.

This sequence joins TRBV25-1 and TRBJ2-7; 11 bases are shared with TRBD1. There are 15 residues in the CDR3. Germline CDR1 MGHDK, CDR2 SYGVNS. V was pared by 3 bases and J by 7 bases, with 8 bases of the junction left unmatched. The CDR3 nucleotides read TGTGCCAGCAGTGATCTGGGGACAGGGGGTGATGAGCAGTACTTC. Translation gives CASSDLGTGGDEQYF.

V gene TRBV6-5 combines with J gene TRBJ1-6; D gene unclear. V was trimmed by 2 bases and J by 8 bases, leaving 13 bases between them. CDR1 is MNHEY and CDR2 is SVGAGI in the germline V gene. The CDR3 extends over 15 amino acids. The CDR3 loop is CASSYTRPGYSPLHF. The CDR3, as DNA: TGTGCCAGCAGTTACACTCGACCGGGATATTCACCCCTCCACTTT.

This chain links TRBV6-2 or TRBV6-3 with TRBJ2-5; 7 bases align to TRBD2. The junction had 7 bases not matched to a gene; V was cut back by 2 bases and J by 1 base. The CDR3 covers 16 residues. CDR1 and CDR2 from the germline V gene are MNHEY and SVGEGT. CDR3 DNA sequence: TGTGCCAGCAGTTACACCCGTGCTAGCGGCCAAGAGACCCAGTACTTC. Amino acid sequence: CASSYTRASGQETQYF.

This chain connects TRBV7-9 to TRBJ2-3; 12 positions agree with TRBD2. With 5 bases clipped from V and 0 bases from J, the junction kept 3 bases outside the gene matches. Germline lookup yields CDR1 SEHNR and CDR2 FQNEAQ (reference sequence). There are 16 residues in the CDR3. CDR3 nucleotide sequence: TGTGCCAGCAGCGCAGGGACTAGCGGGAGCACAGATACGCAGTATTTT. Amino acids: CASSAGTSGSTDTQYF.